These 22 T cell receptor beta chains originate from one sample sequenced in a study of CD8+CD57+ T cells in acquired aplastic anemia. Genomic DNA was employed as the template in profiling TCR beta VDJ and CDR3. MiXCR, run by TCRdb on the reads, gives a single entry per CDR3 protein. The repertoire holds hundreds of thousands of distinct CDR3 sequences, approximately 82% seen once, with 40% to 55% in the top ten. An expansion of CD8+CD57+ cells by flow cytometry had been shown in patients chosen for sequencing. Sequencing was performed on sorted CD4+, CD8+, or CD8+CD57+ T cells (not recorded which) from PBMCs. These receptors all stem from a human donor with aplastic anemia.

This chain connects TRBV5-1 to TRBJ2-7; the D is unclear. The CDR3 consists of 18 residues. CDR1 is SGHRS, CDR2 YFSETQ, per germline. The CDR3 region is CASSDYSINTALSYEQYV. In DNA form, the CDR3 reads TGTGCCAGCAGCGATTACAGCATCAACACAGCCCTTTCCTACGAGCAGTACGTC.

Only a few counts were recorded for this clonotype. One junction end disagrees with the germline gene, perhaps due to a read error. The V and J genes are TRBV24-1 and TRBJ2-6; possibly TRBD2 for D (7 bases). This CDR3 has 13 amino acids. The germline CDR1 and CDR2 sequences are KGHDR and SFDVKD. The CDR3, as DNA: TGTGCCACCTTGGCGGGGGACACCGGGAGTCTGTCTTTT. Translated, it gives CATLAGDTGSLSF.

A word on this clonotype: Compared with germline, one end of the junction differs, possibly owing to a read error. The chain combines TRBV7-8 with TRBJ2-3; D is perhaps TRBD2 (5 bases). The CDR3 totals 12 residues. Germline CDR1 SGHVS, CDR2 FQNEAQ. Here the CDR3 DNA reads TGTGCCAGCAGCGTAGCGTCAGGTCCGGATTATTTT. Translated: CASSVASGPDYF.

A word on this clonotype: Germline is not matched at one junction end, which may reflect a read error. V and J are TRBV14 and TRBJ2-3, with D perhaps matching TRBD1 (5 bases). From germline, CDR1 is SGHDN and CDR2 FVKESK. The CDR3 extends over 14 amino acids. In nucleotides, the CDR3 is TGTGCCAGCAGCCAAGACAGGGCACACCATAGGTACGATTTT. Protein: CASSQDRAHHRYDF.

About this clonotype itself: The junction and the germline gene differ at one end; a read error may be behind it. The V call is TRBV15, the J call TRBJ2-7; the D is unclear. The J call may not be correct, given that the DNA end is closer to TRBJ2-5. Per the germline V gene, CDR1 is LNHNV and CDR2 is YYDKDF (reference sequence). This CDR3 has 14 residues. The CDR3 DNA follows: TGTGCCACCAACAGAGGCGCGGAGCAAGAGACCCAGTACTTC. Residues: CATNRGAEQETQYF.

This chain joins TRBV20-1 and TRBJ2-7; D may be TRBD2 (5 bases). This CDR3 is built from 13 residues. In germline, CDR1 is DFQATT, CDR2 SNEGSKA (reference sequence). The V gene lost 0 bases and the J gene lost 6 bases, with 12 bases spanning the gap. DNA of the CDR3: TGCAGTGCTAGAGATCCTATAGCGAGCGAGCAGTACTTC. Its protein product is CSARDPIASEQYF.

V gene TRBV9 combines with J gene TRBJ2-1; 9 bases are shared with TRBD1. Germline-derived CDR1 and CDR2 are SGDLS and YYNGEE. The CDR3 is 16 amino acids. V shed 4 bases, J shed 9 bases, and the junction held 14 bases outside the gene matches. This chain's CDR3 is CASSPGGTGTNSEQFF. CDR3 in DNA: TGTGCCAGCAGCCCAGGGGGGACAGGGACGAACAGTGAGCAGTTCTTC.

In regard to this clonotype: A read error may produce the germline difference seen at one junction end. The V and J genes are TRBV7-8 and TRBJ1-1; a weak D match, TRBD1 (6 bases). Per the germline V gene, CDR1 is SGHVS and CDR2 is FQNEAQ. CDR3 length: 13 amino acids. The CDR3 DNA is TGTGCCAGCATCTTAGGGGGGAACCCCGATGCTCTCTTT. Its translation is CASILGGNPDALF. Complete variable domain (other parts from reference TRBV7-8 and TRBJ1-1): GAGVSQSPRYKVAKRGQDVALRCDPISGHVSLFWYQQALGQGPEFLTYFQNEAQLDKSGLPSDRFFAERPEGSVSTLKIQRTQQEDSAVYLCASILGGNPDALFGQGTRLTVV.

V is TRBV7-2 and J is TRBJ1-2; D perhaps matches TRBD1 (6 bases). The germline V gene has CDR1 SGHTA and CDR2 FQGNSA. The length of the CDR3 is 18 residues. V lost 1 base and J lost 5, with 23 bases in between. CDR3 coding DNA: TGTGCCAGCAGCTTAGACGGGGTAGAAGGGGGGTATGAGTATGGCTACACCTTC. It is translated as CASSLDGVEGGYEYGYTF.

DNA of the CDR3: TGTGCCAGCAGCTACGCGGGCACACACGAGCAGTATTTT. Protein sequence: CASSYAGTHEQYF. This chain links TRBV7-2 with TRBJ2-3; D may be TRBD2 (5 bases). Trimming stripped 4 bases from V and 11 bases from J, with 16 bases between. The CDR3 is 13 residues long. CDR1 and CDR2 (germline): SGHTA, FQGNSA. Looking up the rest from reference TRBV7-2 and TRBJ2-3 gives the full variable domain: GAGVSQSPSNKVTEKGKDVELRCDPISGHTALYWYRQSLGQGLEFLIYFQGNSAPDKSGLPSDRFSAERTGGSVSTLTIQRTQQEDSAVYLCASSYAGTHEQYFGPGTRLTVL.

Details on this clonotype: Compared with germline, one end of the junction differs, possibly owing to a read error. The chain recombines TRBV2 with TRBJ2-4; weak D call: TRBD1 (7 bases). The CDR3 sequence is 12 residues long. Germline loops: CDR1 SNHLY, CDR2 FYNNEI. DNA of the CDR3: TGTGCCAGCGGAGGAGGGGGCGACATTCCGCAGTTC. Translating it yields CASGGGGDIPQF.

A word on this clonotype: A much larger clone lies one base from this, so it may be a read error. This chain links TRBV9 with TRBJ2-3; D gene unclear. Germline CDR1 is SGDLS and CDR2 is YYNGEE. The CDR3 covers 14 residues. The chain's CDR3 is CASSADGASYNSHF. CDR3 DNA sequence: TGTGCCAGCAGCGCCGACGGCGCCTCCTATAATTCACATTTT. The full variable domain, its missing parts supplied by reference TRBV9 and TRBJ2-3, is DSGVTQTPKHLITATGQRVTLRCSPRSGDLSVYWYQQSLDQGLQFLIQYYNGEERAKGNILERFSAQQFPDLHSELNLSSLELGDSALYFCASSADGASYNSHFGPGTRLTVL.

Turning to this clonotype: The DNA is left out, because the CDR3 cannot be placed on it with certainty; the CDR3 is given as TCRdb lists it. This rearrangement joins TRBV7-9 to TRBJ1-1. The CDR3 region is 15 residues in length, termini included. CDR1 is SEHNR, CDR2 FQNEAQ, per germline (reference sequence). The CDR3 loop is CASSPLGDTQYFGFF.

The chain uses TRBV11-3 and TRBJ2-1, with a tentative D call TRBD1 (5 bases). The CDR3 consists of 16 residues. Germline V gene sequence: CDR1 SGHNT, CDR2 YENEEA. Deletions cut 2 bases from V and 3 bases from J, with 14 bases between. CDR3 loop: CASSLNLPGYYNEQFF. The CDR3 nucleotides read TGTGCCAGCAGCTTAAATCTGCCAGGGTACTACAATGAGCAGTTCTTC.

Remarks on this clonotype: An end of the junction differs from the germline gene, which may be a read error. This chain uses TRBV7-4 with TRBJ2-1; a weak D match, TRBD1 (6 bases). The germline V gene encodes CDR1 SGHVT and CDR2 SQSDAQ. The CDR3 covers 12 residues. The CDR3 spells CASSPSGDEEFF. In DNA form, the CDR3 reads TGTGCCAGCAGCCCCTCAGGGGACGAGGAGTTTTTC.

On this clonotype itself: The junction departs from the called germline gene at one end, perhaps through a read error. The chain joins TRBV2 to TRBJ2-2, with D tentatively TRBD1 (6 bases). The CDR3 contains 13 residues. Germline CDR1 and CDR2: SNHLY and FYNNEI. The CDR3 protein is CASSEGDTDEQFF. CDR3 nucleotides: TGTGCCAGCAGTGAAGGGGACACCGATGAGCAGTTTTTC.

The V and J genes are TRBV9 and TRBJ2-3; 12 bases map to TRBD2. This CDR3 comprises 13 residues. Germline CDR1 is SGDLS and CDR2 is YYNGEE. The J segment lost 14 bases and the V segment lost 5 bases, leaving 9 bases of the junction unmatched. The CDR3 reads CASRQGLAGSLYF. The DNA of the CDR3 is TGTGCCAGCAGACAGGGACTAGCGGGTAGTCTGTATTTT. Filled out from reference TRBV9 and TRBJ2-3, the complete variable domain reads DSGVTQTPKHLITATGQRVTLRCSPRSGDLSVYWYQQSLDQGLQFLIQYYNGEERAKGNILERFSAQQFPDLHSELNLSSLELGDSALYFCASRQGLAGSLYFGPGTRLTVL.

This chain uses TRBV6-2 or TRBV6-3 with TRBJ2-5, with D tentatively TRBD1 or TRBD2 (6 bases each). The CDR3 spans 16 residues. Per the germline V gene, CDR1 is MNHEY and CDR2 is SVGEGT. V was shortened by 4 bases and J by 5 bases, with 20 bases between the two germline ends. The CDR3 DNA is TGTGCCAGCAGTTCCTTCACGGAGGGAACAGGGGAGACCCAGTACTTC. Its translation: CASSSFTEGTGETQYF.

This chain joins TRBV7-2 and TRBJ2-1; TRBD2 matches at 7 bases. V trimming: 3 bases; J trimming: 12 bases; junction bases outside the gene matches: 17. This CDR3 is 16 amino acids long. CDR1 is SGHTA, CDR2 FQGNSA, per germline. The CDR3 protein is CASSFQRSGASDSQFF. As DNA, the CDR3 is TGTGCCAGCAGCTTTCAAAGAAGCGGGGCGAGCGATTCGCAGTTCTTC.

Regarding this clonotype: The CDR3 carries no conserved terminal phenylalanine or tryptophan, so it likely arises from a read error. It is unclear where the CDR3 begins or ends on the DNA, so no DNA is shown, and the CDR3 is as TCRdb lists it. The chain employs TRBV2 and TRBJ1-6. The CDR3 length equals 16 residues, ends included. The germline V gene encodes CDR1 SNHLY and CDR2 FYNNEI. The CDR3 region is CASSLGEGGYNSPLPG.

CDR3 coding DNA: TGTGCCAGCAGCGTGGAGAGACGACGGGGGAGAAATGAGCAGTTCTTC. This sequence encodes CASSVERRRGRNEQFF. This chain links TRBV9 with TRBJ2-1; D perhaps matches TRBD2 (6 bases). The CDR3 extends over 16 amino acids. Germline loops: CDR1 SGDLS, CDR2 YYNGEE. The V end lost 2 bases, the J end lost 7 bases, and 19 bases lay between the germline ends.

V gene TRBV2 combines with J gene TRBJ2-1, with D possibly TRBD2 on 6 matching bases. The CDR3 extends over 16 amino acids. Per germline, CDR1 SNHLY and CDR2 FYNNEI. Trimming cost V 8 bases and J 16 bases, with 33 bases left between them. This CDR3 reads CASGGTPVDLNTEAFF. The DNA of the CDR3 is TGTGCCAGCGGAGGGACTCCCGTAGACTTGAACACTGAAGCTTTCTTC. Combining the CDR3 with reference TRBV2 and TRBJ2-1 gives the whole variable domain EPEVTQTPSHQVTQMGQEVILRCVPISNHLYFYWYRQILGQKVEFLVSFYNNEISEKSEIFDDQFSVERPDGSNFTLKIRSTKLEDSAMYFCASGGTPVDLNTEAFFGPGTRLTVL.